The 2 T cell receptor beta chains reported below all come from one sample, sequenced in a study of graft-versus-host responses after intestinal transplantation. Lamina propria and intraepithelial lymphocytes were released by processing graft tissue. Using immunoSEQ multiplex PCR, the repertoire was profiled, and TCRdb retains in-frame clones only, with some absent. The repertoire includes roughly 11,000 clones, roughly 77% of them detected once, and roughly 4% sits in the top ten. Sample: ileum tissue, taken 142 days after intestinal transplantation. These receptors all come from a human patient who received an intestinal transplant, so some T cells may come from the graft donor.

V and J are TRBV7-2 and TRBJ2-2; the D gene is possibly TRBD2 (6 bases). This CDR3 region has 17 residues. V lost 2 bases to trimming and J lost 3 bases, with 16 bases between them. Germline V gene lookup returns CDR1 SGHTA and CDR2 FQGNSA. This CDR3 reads CASSLRLTSLDTGELFF. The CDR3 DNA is TGTGCCAGCAGCTTACGCCTGACTAGTTTAGACACCGGGGAGCTGTTTTTT.

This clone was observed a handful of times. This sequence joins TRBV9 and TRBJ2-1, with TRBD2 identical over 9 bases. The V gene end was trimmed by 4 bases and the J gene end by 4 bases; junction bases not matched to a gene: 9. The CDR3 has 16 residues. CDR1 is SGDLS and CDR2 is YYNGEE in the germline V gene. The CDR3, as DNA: TGTGCCAGCAGCTCCGGTGGACTAGCGCAATACAATGAGCAGTTCTTC. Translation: CASSSGGLAQYNEQFF.